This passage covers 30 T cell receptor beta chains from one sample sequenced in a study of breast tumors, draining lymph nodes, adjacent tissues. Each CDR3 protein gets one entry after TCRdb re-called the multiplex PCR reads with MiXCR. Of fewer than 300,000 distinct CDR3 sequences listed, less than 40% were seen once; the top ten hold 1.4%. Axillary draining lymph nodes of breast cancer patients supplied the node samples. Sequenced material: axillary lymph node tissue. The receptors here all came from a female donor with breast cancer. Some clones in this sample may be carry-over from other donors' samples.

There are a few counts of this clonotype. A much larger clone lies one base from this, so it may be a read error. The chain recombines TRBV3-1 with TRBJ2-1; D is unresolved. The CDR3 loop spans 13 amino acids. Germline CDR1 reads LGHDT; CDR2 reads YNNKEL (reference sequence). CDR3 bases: TGTCCCAGCAGCCAAGATAGGGTCCATGAGCAGTTCTTC. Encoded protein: CPSSQDRVHEQFF.

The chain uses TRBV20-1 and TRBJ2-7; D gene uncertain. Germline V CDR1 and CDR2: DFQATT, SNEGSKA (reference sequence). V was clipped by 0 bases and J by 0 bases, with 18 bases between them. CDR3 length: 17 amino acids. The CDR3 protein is CSARDHTGAAYSYEQYF. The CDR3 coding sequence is TGCAGTGCTAGAGATCACACCGGTGCAGCGTACTCCTACGAGCAGTACTTC.

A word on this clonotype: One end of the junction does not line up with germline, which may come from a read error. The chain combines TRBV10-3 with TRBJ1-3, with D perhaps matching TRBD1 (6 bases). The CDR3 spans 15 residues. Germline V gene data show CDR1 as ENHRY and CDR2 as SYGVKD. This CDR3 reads CAISEGGNSGSTIYF. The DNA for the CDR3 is TGTGCCATCAGTGAAGGGGGTAACTCTGGAAGCACCATATATTTT.

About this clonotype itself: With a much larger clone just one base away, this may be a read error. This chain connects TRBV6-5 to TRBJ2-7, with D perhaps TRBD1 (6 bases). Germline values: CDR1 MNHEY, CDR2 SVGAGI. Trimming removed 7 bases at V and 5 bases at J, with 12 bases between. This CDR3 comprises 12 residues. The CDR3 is CASTHSGDEQYF. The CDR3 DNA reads TGTGCCAGCACACACTCAGGGGACGAGCAGTACTTC.

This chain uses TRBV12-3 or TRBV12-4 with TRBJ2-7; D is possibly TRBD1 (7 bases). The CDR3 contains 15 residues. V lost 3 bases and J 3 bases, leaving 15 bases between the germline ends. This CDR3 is CASSLAGQRDYEQYF. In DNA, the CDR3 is TGTGCCAGCAGTTTGGCGGGACAGAGGGACTACGAGCAGTACTTC.

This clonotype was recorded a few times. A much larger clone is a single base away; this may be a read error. CDR3 in amino acids: CASSLVRGTNEQFF. The CDR3 region has the DNA TGTGCCAGCAGCTTAGTGCGGGGTACCAATGAGCAGTTCTTC. The rearrangement links TRBV11-3 to TRBJ2-1, with a weak D call TRBD2 (6 bases). V was cut by 1 base and J by 6 bases, with 10 bases left in between. This CDR3 is built from 14 residues. Germline values: CDR1 SGHNT, CDR2 YENEEA.

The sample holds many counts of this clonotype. The CDR3 DNA reads TGTGCCAGCAGTGCCCGACTGGGATTGGCAGAGACCCAGTACTTC. It encodes CASSARLGLAETQYF. This chain joins TRBV2 and TRBJ2-5; D gene uncertain. Trimming pared 4 bases from V and 4 bases from J, leaving 16 bases between. The CDR3 length is 15 residues. CDR1 and CDR2 from the germline V gene are SNHLY and FYNNEI.

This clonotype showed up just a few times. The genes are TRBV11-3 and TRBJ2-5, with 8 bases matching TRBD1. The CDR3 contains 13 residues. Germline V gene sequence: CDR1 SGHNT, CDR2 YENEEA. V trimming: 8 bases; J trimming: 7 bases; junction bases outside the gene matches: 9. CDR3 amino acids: CASGNDRGATQYF. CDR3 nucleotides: TGTGCCAGCGGCAATGACAGGGGAGCGACCCAGTACTTC.

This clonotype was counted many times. CDR3: CASTQGQAEQYF. CDR3 nucleotides: TGTGCCAGCACTCAAGGACAGGCCGAGCAGTACTTC. This sequence joins TRBV6-1 and TRBJ2-7; 7 nucleotides agree with TRBD1. Unmatched junction bases numbered 6, after V lost 7 bases and J lost 6 bases. This CDR3 has 12 amino acids. Germline-derived CDR1 and CDR2 are MNHNS and SASEGT.

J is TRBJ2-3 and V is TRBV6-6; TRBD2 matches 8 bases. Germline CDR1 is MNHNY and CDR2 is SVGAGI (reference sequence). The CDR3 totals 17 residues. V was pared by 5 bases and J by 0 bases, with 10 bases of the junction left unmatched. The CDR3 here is CASSQAAGGPSTDTQYF. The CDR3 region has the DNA TGTGCCAGCAGTCAAGCGGCGGGAGGTCCTAGCACAGATACGCAGTATTTT.

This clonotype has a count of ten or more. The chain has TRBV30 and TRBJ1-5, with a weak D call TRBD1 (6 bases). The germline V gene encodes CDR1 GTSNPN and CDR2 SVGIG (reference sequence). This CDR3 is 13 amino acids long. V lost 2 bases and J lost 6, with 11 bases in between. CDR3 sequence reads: CAWSSGAGQPQHF. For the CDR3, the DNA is TGTGCCTGGAGTTCAGGGGCGGGTCAGCCCCAGCATTTT.

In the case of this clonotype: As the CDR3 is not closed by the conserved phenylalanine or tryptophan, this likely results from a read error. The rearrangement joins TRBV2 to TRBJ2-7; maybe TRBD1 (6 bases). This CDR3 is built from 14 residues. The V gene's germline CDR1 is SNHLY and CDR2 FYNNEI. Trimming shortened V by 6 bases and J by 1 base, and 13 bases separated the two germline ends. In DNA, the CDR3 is TGTGCCAGCAGCGGTCGGGGACATTCCTACGAGCAGTACCTC. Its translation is CASSGRGHSYEQYL.

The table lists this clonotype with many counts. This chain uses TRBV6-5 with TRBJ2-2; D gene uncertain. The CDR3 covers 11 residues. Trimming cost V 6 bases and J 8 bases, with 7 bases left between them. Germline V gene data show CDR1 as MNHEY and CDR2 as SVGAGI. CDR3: CASSGLGELFF. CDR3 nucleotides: TGTGCCAGCAGCGGGTTGGGGGAGCTGTTTTTT.

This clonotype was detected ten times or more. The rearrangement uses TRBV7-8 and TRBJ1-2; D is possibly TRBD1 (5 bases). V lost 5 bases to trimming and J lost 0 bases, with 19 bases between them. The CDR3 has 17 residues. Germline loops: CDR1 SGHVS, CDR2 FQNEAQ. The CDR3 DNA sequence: TGTGCCAGCAGCCCAGCTCCGGGGGGAGCAGCTAACTATGGCTACACCTTC. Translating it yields CASSPAPGGAANYGYTF.

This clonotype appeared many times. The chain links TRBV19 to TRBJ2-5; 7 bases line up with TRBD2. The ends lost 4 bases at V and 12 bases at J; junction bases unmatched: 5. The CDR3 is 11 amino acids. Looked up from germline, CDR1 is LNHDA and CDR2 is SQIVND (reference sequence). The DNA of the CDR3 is TGTGCCAGTAGTACGGGAGGCCCTAAGTACTTC. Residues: CASSTGGPKYF.

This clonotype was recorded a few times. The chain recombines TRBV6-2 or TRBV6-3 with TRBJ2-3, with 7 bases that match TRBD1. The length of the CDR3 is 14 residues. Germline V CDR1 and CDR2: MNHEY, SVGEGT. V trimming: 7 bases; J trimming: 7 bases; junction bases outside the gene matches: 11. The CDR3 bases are TGTGCCAGCAATTCCGGACAGGTCTCACATACGCAGTATTTT. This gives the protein CASNSGQVSHTQYF.

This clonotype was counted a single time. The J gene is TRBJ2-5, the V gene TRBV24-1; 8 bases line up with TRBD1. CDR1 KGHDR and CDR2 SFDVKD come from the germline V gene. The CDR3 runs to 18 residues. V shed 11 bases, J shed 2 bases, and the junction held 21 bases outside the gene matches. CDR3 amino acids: CAISTGASRQDGQETQYF. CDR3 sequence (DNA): TGTGCCATCTCGACAGGGGCCAGCAGACAGGACGGTCAAGAGACCCAGTACTTC.

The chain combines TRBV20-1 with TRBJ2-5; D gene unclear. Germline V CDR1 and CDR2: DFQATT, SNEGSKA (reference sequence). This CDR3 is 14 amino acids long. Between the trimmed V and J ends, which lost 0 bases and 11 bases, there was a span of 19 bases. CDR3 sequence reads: CSARDDTWEDTQYF. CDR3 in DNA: TGCAGTGCTAGAGATGACACTTGGGAAGATACGCAGTACTTC.

The CDR3 nucleotides read TGTGCCAGCAGTTACGGTCAGGGTATTAACTATGGCTACACCTTC. It yields the protein CASSYGQGINYGYTF. The chain combines TRBV6-6 with TRBJ1-2, with D possibly being TRBD1 (5 bases). V was cut by 2 bases and J by 1 base, with 11 bases left in between. The length of the CDR3 is 15 residues. Germline loops: CDR1 MNHNY, CDR2 SVGAGI (reference sequence).

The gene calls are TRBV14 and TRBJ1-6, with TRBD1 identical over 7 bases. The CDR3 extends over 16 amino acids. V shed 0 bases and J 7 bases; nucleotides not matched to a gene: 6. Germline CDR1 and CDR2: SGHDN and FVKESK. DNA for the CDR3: TGTGCCAGCAGCCAAGATCTAGGGGGCGAGAATTCACCCCTCCACTTT. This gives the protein CASSQDLGGENSPLHF.

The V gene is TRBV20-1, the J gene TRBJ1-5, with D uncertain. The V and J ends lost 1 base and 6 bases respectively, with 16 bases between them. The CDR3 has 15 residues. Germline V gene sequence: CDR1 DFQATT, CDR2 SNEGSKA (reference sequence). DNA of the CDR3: TGCAGTGCTAGAGGTACCCATTCTATATTTCAGCCCCAGCATTTT. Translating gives CSARGTHSIFQPQHF.

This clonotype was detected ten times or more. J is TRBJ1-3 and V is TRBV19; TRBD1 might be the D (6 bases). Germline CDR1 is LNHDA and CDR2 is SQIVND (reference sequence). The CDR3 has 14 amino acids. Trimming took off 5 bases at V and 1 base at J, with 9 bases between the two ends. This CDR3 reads CASSSTGSGNTIYF. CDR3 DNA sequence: TGTGCCAGTAGTTCTACAGGGTCTGGAAACACCATATATTTT.

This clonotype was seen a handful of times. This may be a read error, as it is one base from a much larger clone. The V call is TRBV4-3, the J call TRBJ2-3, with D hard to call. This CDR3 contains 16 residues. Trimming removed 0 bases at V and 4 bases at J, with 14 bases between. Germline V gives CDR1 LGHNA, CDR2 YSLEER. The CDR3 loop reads CASSQDPGLSADTQYF. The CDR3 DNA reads TGCGCCAGCAGCCAAGATCCCGGCCTCTCCGCAGATACGCAGTATTTT.

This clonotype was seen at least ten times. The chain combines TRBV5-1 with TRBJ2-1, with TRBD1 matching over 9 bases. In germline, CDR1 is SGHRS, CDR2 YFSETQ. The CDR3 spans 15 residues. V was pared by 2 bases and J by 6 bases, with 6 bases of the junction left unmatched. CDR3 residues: CASSFSGQGSNEQFF. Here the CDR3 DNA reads TGCGCCAGCAGCTTTAGCGGACAGGGGTCCAATGAGCAGTTCTTC.

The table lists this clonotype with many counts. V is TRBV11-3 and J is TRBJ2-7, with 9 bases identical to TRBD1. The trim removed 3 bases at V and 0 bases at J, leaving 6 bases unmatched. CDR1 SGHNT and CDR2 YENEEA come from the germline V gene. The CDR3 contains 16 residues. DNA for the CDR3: TGTGCCAGCAGCTTTATACAGGGGGCCAGCTCCTACGAGCAGTACTTC. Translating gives CASSFIQGASSYEQYF.

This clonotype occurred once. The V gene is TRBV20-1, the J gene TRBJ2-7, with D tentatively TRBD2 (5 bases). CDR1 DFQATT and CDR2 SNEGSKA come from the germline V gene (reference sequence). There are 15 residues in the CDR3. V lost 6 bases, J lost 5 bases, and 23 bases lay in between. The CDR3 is CSAKKTGERRDEQYF. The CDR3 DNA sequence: TGCAGTGCGAAGAAAACCGGGGAGAGGCGGGACGAGCAGTACTTC.

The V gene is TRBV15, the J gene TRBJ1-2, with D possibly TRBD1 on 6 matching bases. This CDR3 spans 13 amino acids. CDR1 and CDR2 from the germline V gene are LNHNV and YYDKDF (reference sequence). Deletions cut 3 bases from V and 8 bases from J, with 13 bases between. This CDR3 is CATSSLGGQGYTF. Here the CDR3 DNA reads TGTGCCACCAGCAGCTTAGGGGGGCAGGGCTACACCTTC.

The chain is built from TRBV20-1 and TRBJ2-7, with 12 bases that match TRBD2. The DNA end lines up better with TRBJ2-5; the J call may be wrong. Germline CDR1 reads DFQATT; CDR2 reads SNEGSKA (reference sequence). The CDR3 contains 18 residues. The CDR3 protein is CSARGASGRALSGETQYF. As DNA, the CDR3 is TGCAGTGCTAGAGGGGCTAGCGGGAGGGCCCTCTCGGGGGAGACCCAGTACTTC.

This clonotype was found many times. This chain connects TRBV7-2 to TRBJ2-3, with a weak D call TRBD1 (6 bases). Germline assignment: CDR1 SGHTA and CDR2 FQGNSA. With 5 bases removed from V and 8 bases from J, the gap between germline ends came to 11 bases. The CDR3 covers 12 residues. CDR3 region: CASSLPRGTQYF. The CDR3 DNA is TGTGCCAGCAGCCTCCCCAGGGGTACGCAGTATTTT.

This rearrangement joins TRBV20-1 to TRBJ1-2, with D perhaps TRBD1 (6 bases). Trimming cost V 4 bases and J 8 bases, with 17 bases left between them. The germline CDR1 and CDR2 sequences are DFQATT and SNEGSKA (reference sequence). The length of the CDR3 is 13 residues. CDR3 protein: CSAIDRSHNGYTF. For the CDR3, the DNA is TGCAGTGCTATCGACAGGAGTCACAACGGCTACACCTTC.